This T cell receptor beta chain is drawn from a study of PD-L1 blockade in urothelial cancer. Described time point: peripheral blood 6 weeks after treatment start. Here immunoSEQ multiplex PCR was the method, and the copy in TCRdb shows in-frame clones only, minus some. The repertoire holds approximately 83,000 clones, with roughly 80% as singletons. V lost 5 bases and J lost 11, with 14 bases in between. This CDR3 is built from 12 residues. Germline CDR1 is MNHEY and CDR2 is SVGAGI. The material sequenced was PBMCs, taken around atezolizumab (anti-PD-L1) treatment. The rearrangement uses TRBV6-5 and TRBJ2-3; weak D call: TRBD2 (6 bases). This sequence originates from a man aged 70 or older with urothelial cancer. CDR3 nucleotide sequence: TGTGCCAGCAGTGAGGGGACTCGCGTGCAGTATTTT. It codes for CASSEGTRVQYF.